The next 4 T cell receptor beta chains were all read from a single sample in a study of T cell responses to AZD1222 COVID-19 vaccine. Libraries were prepared by immunoSEQ multiplex PCR; TCRdb keeps only in-frame clonotypes and omits some of them. The sample consists of 140,000 or so clones, approximately 91% of them appearing once. This specimen was peripheral blood, taken 28 days after the second dose of the MenACWY control vaccine. The receptors here all came from an adult who received the MenACWY meningococcal vaccine as a control.

This chain links TRBV6-5 with TRBJ1-1; D call uncertain. CDR1 is MNHEY, CDR2 SVGAGI, per germline. V lost 6 bases and J lost 0, with 8 bases in between. This CDR3 comprises 13 residues. Here the CDR3 DNA reads TGTGCCAGCAGACCGACAATGAACACTGAAGCTTTCTTT. This sequence encodes CASRPTMNTEAFF.

The V gene is TRBV12-5, the J gene TRBJ1-1, with D unclear. The CDR3 extends over 13 amino acids. Germline CDR1 is LGHNT and CDR2 is FRNRAP. Trimming pared 2 bases from V and 1 base from J, leaving 5 bases between. The CDR3 reads CASGLPPNTEAFF. The CDR3 DNA reads TGTGCTAGTGGTTTGCCCCCGAACACTGAAGCTTTCTTT.

V gene TRBV5-4 combines with J gene TRBJ1-4, with D possibly being TRBD1 (5 bases). Germline V CDR1 and CDR2: SGHNT, YYREEE (reference sequence). Trimming stripped 4 bases from V and 4 bases from J, with 11 bases between. The CDR3 is 14 residues long. The CDR3 DNA reads TGTGCCAGCAGCAGGGACCGCTATAATGAAAAACTGTTTTTT. It yields the protein CASSRDRYNEKLFF.

V gene TRBV7-9 combines with J gene TRBJ1-6; D gene uncertain. The germline V gene has CDR1 SEHNR and CDR2 FQNEAQ (reference sequence). The CDR3 totals 12 residues. Trimming removed 2 bases at V and 6 bases at J, with 2 bases between. The CDR3 bases are TGTGCCAGCAGCTTACCTAATTCACCCCTCCACTTT. Amino acids: CASSLPNSPLHF.